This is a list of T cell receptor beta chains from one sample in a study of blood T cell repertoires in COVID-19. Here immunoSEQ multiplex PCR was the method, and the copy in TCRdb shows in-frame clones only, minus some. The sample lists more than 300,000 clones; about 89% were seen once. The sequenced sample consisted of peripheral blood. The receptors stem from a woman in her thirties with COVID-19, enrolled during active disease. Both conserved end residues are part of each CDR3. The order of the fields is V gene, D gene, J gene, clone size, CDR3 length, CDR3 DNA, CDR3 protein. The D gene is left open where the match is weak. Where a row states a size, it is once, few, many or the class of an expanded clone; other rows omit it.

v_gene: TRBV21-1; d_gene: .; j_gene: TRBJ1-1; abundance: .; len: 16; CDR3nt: TGTGCCAGCAGCCAAATCGGAGCCGAGGGGAACACTGAAGCTTTCTTT; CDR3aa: CASSQIGAEGNTEAFF
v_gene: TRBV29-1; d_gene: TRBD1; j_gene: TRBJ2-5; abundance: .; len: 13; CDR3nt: TGCAGCGTGAGGACAGGGGGCTTAGAGACCCAGTACTTC; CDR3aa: CSVRTGGLETQYF
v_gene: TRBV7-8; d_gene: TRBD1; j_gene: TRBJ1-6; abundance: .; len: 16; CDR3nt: TGTGCCAGCAGCCAAGGTCGGGACAGGGTGGGCTCACCCCTCCACTTT; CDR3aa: CASSQGRDRVGSPLHF
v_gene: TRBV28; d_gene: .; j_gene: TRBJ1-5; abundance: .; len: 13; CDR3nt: TGTGCCAGCAGTCCGTCAGGCAATCAGCCCCAGCATTTT; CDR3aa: CASSPSGNQPQHF
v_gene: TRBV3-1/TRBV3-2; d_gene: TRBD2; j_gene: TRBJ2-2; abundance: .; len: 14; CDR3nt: TGTGCCAGCAGCCTTACTAGCGCCACCGGGGAGCTGTTTTTT; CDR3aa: CASSLTSATGELFF
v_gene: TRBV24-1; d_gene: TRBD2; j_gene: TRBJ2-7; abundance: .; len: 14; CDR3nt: TGTGCCACCTCAGGGACTAGGGGTCCCTACGAGCAGTACTTC; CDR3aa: CATSGTRGPYEQYF
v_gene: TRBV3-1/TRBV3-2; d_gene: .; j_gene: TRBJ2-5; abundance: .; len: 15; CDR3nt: TGTGCCAGCAGCCAAGCCTCAGAACCCCAAGAGACCCAGTACTTC; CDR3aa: CASSQASEPQETQYF
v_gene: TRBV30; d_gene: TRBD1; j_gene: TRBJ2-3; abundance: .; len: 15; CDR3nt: TGTGCCGGGACGCCGGGACAGGGGGGGACAGATACGCAGTATTTT; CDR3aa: CAGTPGQGGTDTQYF
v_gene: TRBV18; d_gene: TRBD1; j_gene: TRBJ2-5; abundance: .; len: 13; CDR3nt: TGTGCCAGCTCACAGGACAGGGGTGAGACCCAGTACTTC; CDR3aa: CASSQDRGETQYF
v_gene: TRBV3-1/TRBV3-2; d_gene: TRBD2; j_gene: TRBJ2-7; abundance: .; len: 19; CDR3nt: TGTGCCAGCAGCCAAGAACACCCGGGACTAGCGGGAGGGCCGTACGAGCAGTACTTC; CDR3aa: CASSQEHPGLAGGPYEQYF
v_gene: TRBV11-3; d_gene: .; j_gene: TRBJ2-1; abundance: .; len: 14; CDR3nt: TGTGCCAGCAGCGAGGGGGTGGCCTACAATGAGCAGTTCTTC; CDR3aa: CASSEGVAYNEQFF
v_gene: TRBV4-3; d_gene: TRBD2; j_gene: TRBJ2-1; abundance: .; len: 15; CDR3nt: TGCGCCAGCAGCCAAGAAGGGCTAGCGGGGGAGGAGCAGTTCTTC; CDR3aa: CASSQEGLAGEEQFF
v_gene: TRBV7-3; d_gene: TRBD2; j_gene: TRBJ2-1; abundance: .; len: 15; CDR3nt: TGTGCCAGCAGCTCCTCTAGCGGAGCCTACAATGAGCAGTTCTTC; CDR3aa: CASSSSSGAYNEQFF
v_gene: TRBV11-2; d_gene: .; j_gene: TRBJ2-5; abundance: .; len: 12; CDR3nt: TGTGCCAGCAGCTCGAGCTTTGAGACCCAGTACTTC; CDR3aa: CASSSSFETQYF
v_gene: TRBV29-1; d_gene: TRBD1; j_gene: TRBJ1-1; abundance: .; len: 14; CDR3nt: TGCAGCGTTAAGGACAGGGTGTTCGACACTGAAGCTTTCTTT; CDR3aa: CSVKDRVFDTEAFF
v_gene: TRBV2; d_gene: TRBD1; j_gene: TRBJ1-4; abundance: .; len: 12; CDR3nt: TGTGCCAGCGGACAGGGAATGGGAAAACTGTTTTTT; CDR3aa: CASGQGMGKLFF
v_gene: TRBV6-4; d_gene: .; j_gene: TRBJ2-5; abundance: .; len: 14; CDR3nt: TGTGCCAGCAGTGACTCGAAGGACTACCAGACCCAGTACTTC; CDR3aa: CASSDSKDYQTQYF
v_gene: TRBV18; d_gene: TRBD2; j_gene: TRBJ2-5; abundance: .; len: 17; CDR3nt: TGTGCCAGCTCACCTCTGCGGGAGGCCCTCATCAGGGAGACCCAGTACTTC; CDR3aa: CASSPLREALIRETQYF
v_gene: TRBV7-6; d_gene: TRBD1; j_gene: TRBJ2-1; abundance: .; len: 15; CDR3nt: TGTGCCAGCACCAGTCGACAGGGGGGCCTCAATGAGCAGTTCTTC; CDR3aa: CASTSRQGGLNEQFF
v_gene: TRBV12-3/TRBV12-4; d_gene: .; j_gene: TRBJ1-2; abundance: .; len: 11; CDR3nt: TGTGCCAGCAGCCCAAACTATGGCTACACCTTC; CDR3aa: CASSPNYGYTF
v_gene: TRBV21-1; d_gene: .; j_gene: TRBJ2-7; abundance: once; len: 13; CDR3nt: TGTGCCAGCAGCTGGGGCAATTCCTACGAGCAGTACTTC; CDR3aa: CASSWGNSYEQYF
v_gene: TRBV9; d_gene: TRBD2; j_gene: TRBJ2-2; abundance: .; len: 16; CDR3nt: TGTGCCAGCAGCGTAGAGGTAGCGGGGAACACCGGGGAGCTGTTTTTT; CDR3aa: CASSVEVAGNTGELFF
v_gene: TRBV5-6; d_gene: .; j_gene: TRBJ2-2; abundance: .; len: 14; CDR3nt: TGTGCCAGCAGACTCCAGGGATTCGGCGGGGAGCTGTTTTTT; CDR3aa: CASRLQGFGGELFF
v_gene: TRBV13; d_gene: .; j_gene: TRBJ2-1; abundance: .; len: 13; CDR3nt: TGTGCCAGCTCCGGACTCTCCTACAATGAGCAGTTCTTC; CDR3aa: CASSGLSYNEQFF
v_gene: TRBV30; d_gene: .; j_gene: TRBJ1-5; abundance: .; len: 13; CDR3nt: TGTGCCTGGAGCCCACAGGGAGATCAGCCCCAGCATTTT; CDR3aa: CAWSPQGDQPQHF
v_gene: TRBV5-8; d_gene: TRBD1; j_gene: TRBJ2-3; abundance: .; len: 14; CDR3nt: TGTGCCAGCAGATTGACAGGGGCAGGAGATACGCAGTATTTT; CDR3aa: CASRLTGAGDTQYF
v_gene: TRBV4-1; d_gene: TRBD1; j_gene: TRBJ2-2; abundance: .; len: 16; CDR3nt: TGCGCCAGCAGCCATCGACAGGGAGAGGACACCGGGGAGCTGTTTTTT; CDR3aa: CASSHRQGEDTGELFF
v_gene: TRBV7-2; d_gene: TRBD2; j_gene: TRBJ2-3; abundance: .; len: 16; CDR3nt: TGTGCCAGCAGCTTAGCACTAGCGGGGGGCACAGATACGCAGTATTTT; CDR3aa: CASSLALAGGTDTQYF
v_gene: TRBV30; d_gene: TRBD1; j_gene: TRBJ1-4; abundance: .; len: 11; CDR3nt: TGTGCCTCGAGGACAGGCGGAAAACTGTTTTTT; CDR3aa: CASRTGGKLFF
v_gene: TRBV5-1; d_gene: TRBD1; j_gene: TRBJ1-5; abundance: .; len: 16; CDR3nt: TGCGCCAGCAGCTTGGGGACAGGGGGCAGCAATCAGCCCCAGCATTTT; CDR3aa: CASSLGTGGSNQPQHF
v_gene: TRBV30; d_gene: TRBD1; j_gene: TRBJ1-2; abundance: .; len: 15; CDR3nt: TGTGCCTCCGGGGTGTGGGACAGGCTGGGGTGGGGCTACACCTTC; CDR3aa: CASGVWDRLGWGYTF
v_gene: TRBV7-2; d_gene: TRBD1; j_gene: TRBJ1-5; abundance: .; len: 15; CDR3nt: TGTGCCAGCAGCCCAGAGGGGACAGGGGATCAGCCCCAGCATTTT; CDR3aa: CASSPEGTGDQPQHF
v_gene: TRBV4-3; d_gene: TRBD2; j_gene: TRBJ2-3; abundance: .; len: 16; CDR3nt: TGCGCCAGCAGCCAAGTAGCTAGCGGGAGGGCCTCTACGCAGTATTTT; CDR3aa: CASSQVASGRASTQYF
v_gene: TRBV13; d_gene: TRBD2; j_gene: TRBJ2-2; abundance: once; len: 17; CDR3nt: TGTGCCAGCAGCACCGGACTAGCGGGAGGCAACACCGGGGAGCTGTTTTTT; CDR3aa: CASSTGLAGGNTGELFF
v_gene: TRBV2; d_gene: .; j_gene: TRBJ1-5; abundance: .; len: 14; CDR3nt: TGTGCCAGCAGTGTGCAGGGGCAGGGTCAGCCCCAGCATTTT; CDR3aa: CASSVQGQGQPQHF
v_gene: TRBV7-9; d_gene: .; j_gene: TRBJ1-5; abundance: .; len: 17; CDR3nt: TGTGCCAGCAGCGCCTACCCTGACGGGGGTAGCAATCAGCCCCAGCATTTT; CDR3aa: CASSAYPDGGSNQPQHF
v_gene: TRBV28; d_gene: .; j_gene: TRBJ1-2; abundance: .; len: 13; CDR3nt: TGTGCCAGCAGAACAGGGTTGAACTATGGCTACACCTTC; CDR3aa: CASRTGLNYGYTF
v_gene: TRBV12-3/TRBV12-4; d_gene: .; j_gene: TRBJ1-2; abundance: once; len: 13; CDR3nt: TGTGCCAGCAGCAAAGGCAGGGTTGGTGGCTACACCTTC; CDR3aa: CASSKGRVGGYTF
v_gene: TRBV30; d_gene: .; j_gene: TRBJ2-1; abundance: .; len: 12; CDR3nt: TGTGCCTGGAGGCACGGGAGCTATGAGCAGTTCTTC; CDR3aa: CAWRHGSYEQFF
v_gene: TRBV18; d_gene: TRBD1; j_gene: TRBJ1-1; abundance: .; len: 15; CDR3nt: TGTGCCAGCTCACCACCGGGGACAGGGAACACTGAAGCTTTCTTT; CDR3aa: CASSPPGTGNTEAFF
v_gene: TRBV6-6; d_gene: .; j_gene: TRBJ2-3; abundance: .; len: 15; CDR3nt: TGTGCCAGCAGAAAGGGACTCCGGAGCACAGATACGCAGTATTTT; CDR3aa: CASRKGLRSTDTQYF
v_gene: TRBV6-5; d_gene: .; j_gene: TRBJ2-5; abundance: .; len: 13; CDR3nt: TGTGCCAGCAGCCAGGGGGGAAGGGAGACCCAGTACTTC; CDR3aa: CASSQGGRETQYF
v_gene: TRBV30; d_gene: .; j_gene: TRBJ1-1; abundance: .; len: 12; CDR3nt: TGTGCCTGGAACGGGGGATACACTGAAGCTTTCTTT; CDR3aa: CAWNGGYTEAFF
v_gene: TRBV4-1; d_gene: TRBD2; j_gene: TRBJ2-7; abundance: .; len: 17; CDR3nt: TGCGCCAGCAGCCAGGTCCCGGGACTAGCGGGGGCCTACGAGCAGTACTTC; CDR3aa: CASSQVPGLAGAYEQYF
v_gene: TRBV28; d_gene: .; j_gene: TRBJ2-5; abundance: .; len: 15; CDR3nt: TGTGCCAGCAGTTCACCACGTGCAGGATCGGAGACCCAGTACTTC; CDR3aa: CASSSPRAGSETQYF
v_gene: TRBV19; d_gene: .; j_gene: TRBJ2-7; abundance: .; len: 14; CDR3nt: TGTGCCAGTAGTATACAATACTATTCCTACGAGCAGTACTTC; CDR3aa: CASSIQYYSYEQYF
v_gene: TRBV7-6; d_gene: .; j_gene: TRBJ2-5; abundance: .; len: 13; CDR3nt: TGTGCCAGCAGCTTACCGGGGGAAGAGACCCAGTACTTC; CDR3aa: CASSLPGEETQYF
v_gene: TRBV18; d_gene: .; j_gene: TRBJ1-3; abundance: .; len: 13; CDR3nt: TGTGCCAGCTCACAACAGGGCCTTAACACCATATATTTT; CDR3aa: CASSQQGLNTIYF
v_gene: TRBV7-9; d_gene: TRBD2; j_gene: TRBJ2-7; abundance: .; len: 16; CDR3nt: TGTGCCAGCAGCTCTTTCCCGGGACTAGCGGGAAGATCCCTTTATTTC; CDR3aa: CASSSFPGLAGRSLYF
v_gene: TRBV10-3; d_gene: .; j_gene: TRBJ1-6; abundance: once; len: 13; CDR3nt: TGTGCCATCAGCAGGGAAAACAATTCACCCCTCCACTTT; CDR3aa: CAISRENNSPLHF
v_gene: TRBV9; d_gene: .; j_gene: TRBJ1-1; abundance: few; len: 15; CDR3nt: TGTGCCAGCACCCTTAGCGGATCCATGAACACTGAAGCTTTCTTT; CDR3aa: CASTLSGSMNTEAFF
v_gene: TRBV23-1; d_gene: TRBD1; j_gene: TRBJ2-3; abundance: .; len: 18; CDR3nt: TGCGCCAGCAGTCGCACCCGACGGGACAGGGGTAGCACAGATACGCAGTATTTT; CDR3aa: CASSRTRRDRGSTDTQYF
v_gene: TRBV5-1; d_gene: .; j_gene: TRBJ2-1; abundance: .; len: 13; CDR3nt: TGCGCCAGCAGATTAGGGAGCGGGAATGAGCAGTTCTTC; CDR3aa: CASRLGSGNEQFF
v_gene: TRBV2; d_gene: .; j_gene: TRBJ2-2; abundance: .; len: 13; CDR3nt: TGTGCCAGCAAGGGAGGAGGAGGCGGGGAGCTGTTTTTT; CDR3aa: CASKGGGGGELFF